Sequencing of this TCR beta chain was carried out in a study of blood T cell repertoires in COVID-19. Overall study context: Acute and convalescent COVID-19 samples came from the United States, Italy and Spain. The cDNA or gDNA used as material had been derived from T cells, B-cell-depleted T cells, or PBMCs.

Original data processing: From reference gene primer amplification, estimates of nucleated cell counts were derived. Profiled with immunoSEQ multiplex PCR; TCRdb holds only in-frame clones, not every one. V, J and clone size derive from that table, while D and trimming were established from the DNA sequence. The data contain roughly 200,000 clones, approximately 87% of them singletons. Material: peripheral blood. The sequence was collected from a man between 60 and 75 years old who had recovered from COVID-19.

The CDR3, as DNA: TGCAGTGCTAGTTCAGGCCGGACTGAGCGGGGGGGGTACCGATACGAGCAGTACTTC. Amino acid sequence: CSASSGRTERGGYRYEQYF. The chain recombines TRBV20-1 with TRBJ2-7; 10 bases align to TRBD2. Germline V gene data show CDR1 as DFQATT and CDR2 as SNEGSKA (reference sequence). Unmatched junction bases numbered 21, after V lost 3 bases and J lost 4 bases. There are 19 residues in the CDR3.